The rows below give T cell receptor beta chains drawn from one sample of a study of T cell repertoires in cytomegalovirus infection. TCRdb itself ran the reads through MiXCR, one entry per CDR3 protein. The table lists about 350,000 distinct CDR3 sequences, just under 35% of them singletons. For these receptors, no antigen is known. Material: cultured PBMCs, obtained from culture after CMV antigen stimulation. Source of these receptors: a human donor in good health (CMV status not recorded). Some clones in this sample may be carry-over from other donors' samples. The CDR3 runs from the conserved cysteine through the conserved F or W. The D gene is left open where the match is weak. Clone size, where shown, is once, few, many, or a class for clones that have expanded.

>TRBV7-9|TRBJ2-7|.|.
CASSFRDPLREQYF
TGTGCCAGCAGCTTCCGGGACCCACTCCGGGAGCAGTACTTC
>TRBV6-2/TRBV6-3|TRBJ2-1|TRBD2|once
CASSRTGTRDFRSYNEQFF
TGTGCCAGCAGTCGTACCGGGACTAGGGATTTTAGGTCCTACAATGAGCAGTTCTTC
>TRBV7-2|TRBJ2-1|TRBD2|many
CASSQRFMGSGSDEQFF
TGTGCCAGCAGCCAGAGATTTATGGGTAGCGGGAGTGATGAGCAGTTCTTC
>TRBV7-3|TRBJ2-2|TRBD2|few
CASSETSGATGELFF
TGTGCCAGCAGTGAGACTAGCGGTGCCACCGGGGAGCTGTTTTTT
>TRBV7-2|TRBJ2-7|TRBD2|many
CASSQTSGSMGYEQYF
TGTGCCAGCAGCCAGACTAGCGGGAGCATGGGCTACGAGCAGTACTTC
>TRBV7-9|TRBJ2-1|TRBD1|.
CASSLGQGMYNEQFF
TGTGCCAGCAGCTTAGGACAGGGGATGTACAATGAGCAGTTCTTC
>TRBV18|TRBJ2-6|TRBD1|few
CASSPDRGLAGANVLTF
TGTGCCAGCTCGCCAGACAGGGGGCTGGCTGGGGCCAACGTCCTGACTTTC
>TRBV7-9|TRBJ2-7|.|.
CASSFSTGLAYEQYF
TGTGCCAGCAGCTTTAGTACAGGTCTAGCCTACGAGCAGTACTTC
>TRBV7-2|TRBJ1-3|TRBD1|many
CASSLTGTGSYSGNTIYF
TGTGCCAGCAGCCTTACCGGGACAGGCTCTTACTCTGGAAACACCATATATTTT
>TRBV7-2|TRBJ2-1|TRBD2|.
CASSLWTAGGYNEQFF
TGTGCCAGCAGCTTATGGACGGCGGGAGGCTACAATGAGCAGTTCTTC